A single sample gave rise to the 32 T cell receptor beta chains below, sequenced in a study of cytomegalovirus exposure and HLA in healthy donors. Use of 60 Vbeta and 13 Jbeta primers characterized the PCR. Here immunoSEQ multiplex PCR was the method, and the copy in TCRdb shows in-frame clones only, minus some. This table has fewer than 150,000 clones, approximately 72% appearing once. Sample: PBMCs. These TCRs come from a woman aged 40 to 50 in good health and CMV-seropositive.

This sequence joins TRBV7-2 and TRBJ1-5; the D gene is possibly TRBD1 (5 bases). CDR3 length equals 17 residues. The germline CDR1 and CDR2 sequences are SGHTA and FQGNSA. Between the trimmed V and J ends, which lost 7 bases and 4 bases, there was a span of 23 bases. This CDR3 is CASTARGGVWPNQPQHF. Here the CDR3 DNA reads TGTGCCAGCACCGCTCGGGGGGGTGTTTGGCCAAATCAGCCCCAGCATTTT.

The V call is TRBV25-1, the J call TRBJ2-2; 8 positions match TRBD1. CDR1 and CDR2 from the germline V gene are MGHDK and SYGVNS. The trim removed 6 bases at V and 5 bases at J, leaving 8 bases unmatched. This CDR3 contains 15 residues. CDR3 bases: TGTGCCAGCAGAGCAGGGGGCGCGGCTACCGGGGAGCTGTTTTTT. As protein: CASRAGGAATGELFF. The full variable domain, its missing parts supplied by reference TRBV25-1 and TRBJ2-2, is EADIYQTPRYLVIGTGKKITLECSQTMGHDKMYWYQQDPGMELHLIHYSYGVNSTEKGDLSSESTVSRIRTEHFPLTLESARPSHTSQYLCASRAGGAATGELFFGEGSRLTVL.

V and J are TRBV7-7 and TRBJ2-2; possibly TRBD1 for D (6 bases). This CDR3 is 13 amino acids long. Between the trimmed V and J ends, which lost 5 bases and 7 bases, there was a span of 11 bases. Germline CDR1 reads SSHAT; CDR2 reads FNYEAQ (reference sequence). The CDR3 DNA reads as TGTGCCAGCAGCAGCCACAGGGACGGGGAGCTGTTTTTT. Protein product: CASSSHRDGELFF.

The chain recombines TRBV9 with TRBJ2-1; weak D call: TRBD2 (5 bases). V was shortened by 4 bases and J by 4 bases, with 18 bases between the two germline ends. Germline V CDR1 and CDR2: SGDLS, YYNGEE. This CDR3 has 16 amino acids. In DNA form, the CDR3 reads TGTGCCAGCAGCTTCGGAAGCGGAAGAATTTACAATGAGCAGTTCTTC. Amino acids: CASSFGSGRIYNEQFF.

Only a few counts were recorded for this clone. This chain links TRBV4-3 with TRBJ1-1; D remains unclear. Per germline, CDR1 LGHNA and CDR2 YSLEER. V lost 0 bases and J 5 bases, leaving 16 bases between the germline ends. This CDR3 has 16 amino acids. CDR3 region: CASSQDSIRGETEAFF. DNA of the CDR3: TGCGCCAGCAGCCAAGACTCTATTCGTGGAGAGACTGAAGCTTTCTTT.

V gene TRBV6-5 combines with J gene TRBJ1-2; 7 nucleotides line up with TRBD1. V lost 0 bases and J lost 1; bases outside the gene matches: 5. The germline gives CDR1 MNHEY, CDR2 SVGAGI. The CDR3 has 16 residues. In nucleotides, the CDR3 is TGTGCCAGCAGTTACTCGGGACAGCGTAATAACTATGGCTACACCTTC. Translation: CASSYSGQRNNYGYTF.

The chain carries TRBV10-3 and TRBJ2-2, with 14 bases lining up with TRBD2. Germline loops: CDR1 ENHRY, CDR2 SYGVKD. The CDR3 sequence is 14 residues long. Unmatched junction bases numbered 1, after V lost 9 bases and J lost 4 bases. CDR3 loop: CAIGLAGGTGELFF. The CDR3 DNA is TGTGCCATAGGACTAGCGGGGGGCACCGGGGAGCTGTTTTTT.

The J gene is TRBJ1-1, the V gene TRBV10-3; no clear D gene. CDR3 length: 13 amino acids. CDR1 ENHRY and CDR2 SYGVKD come from the germline V gene. Trimming pared 4 bases from V and 5 bases from J, leaving 11 bases between. The CDR3 DNA reads as TGTGCCATCAGTGGCTCTCCGGAGACTGAAGCTTTCTTT. This codes for CAISGSPETEAFF.

The rearrangement uses TRBV19 and TRBJ2-7; possibly TRBD1 for D (5 bases). CDR3 length: 13 residues. V was trimmed by 3 bases and J by 6 bases, leaving 12 bases between them. Germline V gene lookup returns CDR1 LNHDA and CDR2 SQIVND (reference sequence). The CDR3 region is CASSIREPVEQYF. For the CDR3, the DNA is TGTGCCAGTAGTATCAGGGAACCAGTCGAGCAGTACTTC.

The J gene is TRBJ1-2, the V gene TRBV10-3; 12 bases are a match to TRBD1. The CDR3 contains 17 residues. CDR1 ENHRY and CDR2 SYGVKD come from the germline V gene. V lost 2 bases to trimming and J lost 4 bases; unmatched junction nucleotides: 8. The DNA of the CDR3 is TGTGCCATCAGTGAGGGGGACAGGGGGCTTAAATTCTATGGCTACACCTTC. Amino acids: CAISEGDRGLKFYGYTF.

This chain connects TRBV5-4 to TRBJ2-5, with 12 bases that match TRBD2. Germline V gives CDR1 SGHNT, CDR2 YYREEE (reference sequence). This CDR3 is 16 amino acids long. V lost 4 bases and J lost 1; bases outside the gene matches: 5. CDR3 nucleotides: TGTGCCAGCAGCCAGGGACTAGCGGGCCCCCAAGAGACCCAGTACTTC. Translating it yields CASSQGLAGPQETQYF.

This chain uses TRBV11-3 with TRBJ2-2; D remains ambiguous. CDR3 length: 13 residues. Trimming cost V 5 bases and J 4 bases, with 8 bases left between them. Germline V gene lookup returns CDR1 SGHNT and CDR2 YENEEA. CDR3 in amino acids: CASSHTSTGELFF. The CDR3 DNA follows: TGTGCCAGCAGCCACACGTCCACCGGGGAGCTGTTTTTT. Full variable domain (rest looked up from reference TRBV11-3 and TRBJ2-2): EAGVVQSPRYKIIEKKQPVAFWCNPISGHNTLYWYLQNLGQGPELLIRYENEEAVDDSQLPKDRFSAERLKGVDSTLKIQPAELGDSAVYLCASSHTSTGELFFGEGSRLTVL.

The V call is TRBV11-2, the J call TRBJ2-3, with 7 bases that match TRBD1. CDR3 length: 14 amino acids. Germline V gene data show CDR1 as SGHAT and CDR2 as FQNNGV. The ends lost 5 bases at V and 2 bases at J; junction bases unmatched: 4. The chain's CDR3 is CASSIGQATDTQYF. The CDR3 DNA is TGTGCCAGCAGCATTGGACAGGCCACAGATACGCAGTATTTT.

This clone appeared a few times. The chain couples TRBV2 to TRBJ2-5; 11 bases agree with TRBD2. V shed 5 bases, J shed 3 bases, and the junction held 5 bases outside the gene matches. Germline V gene sequence: CDR1 SNHLY, CDR2 FYNNEI. This CDR3 is 15 amino acids long. Written as DNA, the CDR3 is TGTGCCAGCAGTTTTCTAGCGGGAGGCGAAGAGACCCAGTACTTC. Translating gives CASSFLAGGEETQYF.

Concerning this clone: This CDR3 is also generated by other DNA sequences in the sample. The V and J genes are TRBV7-3 and TRBJ1-1; 7 bases are a match to TRBD1. Germline V gene data show CDR1 as SGHTA and CDR2 as FQGTGA. The CDR3 loop spans 13 amino acids. V trimming: 5 bases; J trimming: 5 bases; junction bases outside the gene matches: 5. Here the CDR3 reads CASSTNRGTEAFF. Here the CDR3 DNA reads TGTGCCAGCAGCACTAACAGGGGTACTGAAGCTTTCTTT.

The rearrangement uses TRBV2 and TRBJ2-7; unclear D gene. The CDR3 has 14 amino acids. CDR1 is SNHLY, CDR2 FYNNEI, per germline. Trimming removed 11 bases at V and 0 bases at J, with 17 bases between. Here the CDR3 DNA reads TGTGCCTCAGCCAGCGAGACGGACTCCTACGAGCAGTACTTC. Its translation is CASASETDSYEQYF.

The J gene is TRBJ1-1, the V gene TRBV9; D not certain. This CDR3 contains 13 residues. Between the trimmed V and J ends, which lost 0 bases and 1 base, there was a span of 4 bases. From germline, CDR1 is SGDLS and CDR2 YYNGEE. The CDR3 region has the DNA TGTGCCAGCAGCGTAGCCAGGAACACTGAAGCTTTCTTT. Translated, it gives CASSVARNTEAFF.

The table lists this clone with a few counts. The genes are TRBV5-8 and TRBJ1-5; D unclear. V was pared by 2 bases and J by 4 bases, with 4 bases between. The CDR3 covers 12 residues. The germline V gene encodes CDR1 SGHTS and CDR2 YDEGEE. The CDR3 DNA sequence: TGTGCCAGCAGCTTACTTAATCAGCCCCAGCATTTT. Amino acid sequence: CASSLLNQPQHF.

This chain links TRBV18 with TRBJ2-7; perhaps TRBD1 as D (6 bases). There are 13 residues in the CDR3. Germline V CDR1 and CDR2: KGHSH, LQKENI. V was pared by 0 bases and J by 3 bases, with 6 bases between. The CDR3 bases are TGTGCCAGCTCACCACCGGACAGCTACGAGCAGTACTTC. Amino acids: CASSPPDSYEQYF.

The chain joins TRBV19 to TRBJ1-5; D remains unclear. In germline, CDR1 is LNHDA, CDR2 SQIVND (reference sequence). V was pared by 3 bases and J by 4 bases, with 4 bases between. The CDR3 runs 12 residues. CDR3 loop: CASSIQNQPQHF. The CDR3 DNA reads as TGTGCCAGTAGTATTCAAAATCAGCCCCAGCATTTT. Full variable domain (rest looked up from reference TRBV19 and TRBJ1-5): DGGITQSPKYLFRKEGQNVTLSCEQNLNHDAMYWYRQDPGQGLRLIYYSQIVNDFQKGDIAEGYSVSREKKESFPLTVTSAQKNPTAFYLCASSIQNQPQHFGDGTRLSIL.

This chain connects TRBV6-5 to TRBJ1-2, with 7 bases lining up with TRBD1. Looked up from germline, CDR1 is MNHEY and CDR2 is SVGAGI. This CDR3 is built from 16 residues. J was trimmed by 1 base and V by 2 bases; bases with no gene match: 7. The CDR3 bases are TGTGCCAGCAGTTACCGGGGACAGCGCCTTAACTATGGCTACACCTTC. Protein product: CASSYRGQRLNYGYTF.

The rearrangement links TRBV6-5 to TRBJ2-5; D possibly corresponds to TRBD2 (7 bases). Trimming cost V 5 bases and J 5 bases, with 18 bases left between them. The CDR3 totals 15 residues. The germline V gene has CDR1 MNHEY and CDR2 SVGAGI. The CDR3 protein is CASSLGGGWEETQYF. As DNA, the CDR3 is TGTGCCAGCAGTCTAGGGGGGGGCTGGGAGGAGACCCAGTACTTC.

The J gene is TRBJ2-7, the V gene TRBV7-2; TRBD1 might be the D (5 bases). The CDR3 sequence is 14 residues long. Trimming stripped 7 bases from V and 1 base from J, with 14 bases between. CDR1 SGHTA and CDR2 FQGNSA come from the germline V gene. The CDR3 loop is CASTPRTPSYEQYF. CDR3 sequence (DNA): TGTGCCAGCACCCCCCGGACACCTTCCTACGAGCAGTACTTC.

The genes are TRBV11-2 and TRBJ1-2, with D uncertain. Looked up from germline, CDR1 is SGHAT and CDR2 is FQNNGV. V was clipped by 1 base and J by 2 bases, with 11 bases between them. There are 15 residues in the CDR3. CDR3 protein: CASSLGRASNYGYTF. CDR3 in DNA: TGTGCCAGCAGCTTAGGGCGGGCGTCCAACTATGGCTACACCTTC.

The CDR3 loop is CASSLDSGGNQPQHF. As DNA, the CDR3 is TGTGCCAGCAGCTTAGATTCGGGGGGGAATCAGCCCCAGCATTTT. The rearrangement joins TRBV7-2 to TRBJ1-5; D perhaps matches TRBD1 (5 bases). CDR1 and CDR2 (germline): SGHTA, FQGNSA. Trimming left V 1 base short and J 4 bases short, with 11 bases between. This CDR3 is 15 amino acids long.

CDR3 nucleotides: TGTGCCAGCAGTTACTATATAGCGGGGGGGGACAATGAGCAGTTCTTC. It is translated as CASSYYIAGGDNEQFF. The chain links TRBV6-5 to TRBJ2-1; 11 bases fit TRBD2. J lost 5 bases, V lost 1 base, and 4 bases had no gene match. Germline V gives CDR1 MNHEY, CDR2 SVGAGI. The CDR3 has 16 amino acids.

The V gene is TRBV2, the J gene TRBJ2-3; D is unclear. The CDR3 contains 17 residues. V lost 3 bases, J lost 2 bases, and 18 bases lay in between. The germline gives CDR1 SNHLY, CDR2 FYNNEI. This chain's CDR3 is CASSDLYGRSATDTQYF. Here the CDR3 DNA reads TGTGCCAGCAGTGACCTATATGGCAGGTCAGCCACAGATACGCAGTATTTT.

The chain has TRBV5-4 and TRBJ1-2, with 8 bases aligning to TRBD1. In germline, CDR1 is SGHNT, CDR2 YYREEE (reference sequence). Trimming at V came to 1 base and at J to 6 bases, leaving 8 bases not matched to a gene. The CDR3 is 15 residues long. The CDR3 nucleotides read TGTGCCAGCAGCTTGTTCGACAGGGGAGTAGATGGCTACACCTTC. Translating gives CASSLFDRGVDGYTF.

The genes are TRBV4-3 and TRBJ2-5; TRBD2 matches 11 bases. CDR3 length: 18 residues. V lost 2 bases, J lost 3 bases, and 11 bases stayed unmatched. Germline V gives CDR1 LGHNA, CDR2 YSLEER. CDR3 protein: CASSQTLAGGPTEETQYF. The CDR3 DNA sequence: TGCGCCAGCAGCCAAACCTTAGCGGGGGGGCCAACAGAAGAGACCCAGTACTTC.

The V call is TRBV7-9, the J call TRBJ2-5; TRBD2 matches 7 bases. The CDR3 contains 14 residues. V shed 5 bases and J 10 bases; nucleotides not matched to a gene: 13. Germline-derived CDR1 and CDR2 are SEHNR and FQNEAQ (reference sequence). The CDR3 DNA sequence: TGTGCCAGCAGCGCGGACCCTTCGGGAGGAGGCCAGTACTTC. This sequence encodes CASSADPSGGGQYF.

There are a few counts of this clone. In nucleotides, the CDR3 is TGTGCCAGCAGGCGGGGACAGGAGTATGGCTACACCTTC. Protein product: CASRRGQEYGYTF. V gene TRBV5-8 combines with J gene TRBJ1-2; the match to TRBD1 covers 8 bases. V gave up 5 bases and J gave up 5 bases; unmatched junction bases: 5. The CDR3 loop spans 13 amino acids. Germline V gene lookup returns CDR1 SGHTS and CDR2 YDEGEE.

The chain carries TRBV7-2 and TRBJ2-3; TRBD2 is a possible D gene (5 bases). V was cut by 4 bases and J by 4 bases, with 9 bases left in between. CDR3 length equals 13 residues. The germline CDR1 and CDR2 sequences are SGHTA and FQGNSA. The CDR3 coding sequence is TGTGCCAGCAGCTCCCTACTAGCAGATACGCAGTATTTT. Amino acid sequence: CASSSLLADTQYF.